Below are 3 T cell receptor beta chains sequenced from a single sample in a study of blood T cell repertoires in COVID-19. TCRdb's table, derived via immunoSEQ multiplex PCR, lists solely in-frame clones and lacks some. Of around 82,000 clones in the sample, over 75% are singletons; the top ten hold 6.9%. Material: peripheral blood. The receptors come from a human donor in a cohort sampled during active COVID-19.

The chain combines TRBV28 with TRBJ1-2; the D gene is possibly TRBD1 (5 bases). Per germline, CDR1 MDHEN and CDR2 SYDVKM. There are 13 residues in the CDR3. Between the trimmed V and J ends, which lost 2 bases and 7 bases, there was a span of 11 bases. This CDR3 is CASSLGGGAGYTF. The CDR3 bases are TGTGCCAGCAGTTTAGGGGGAGGGGCTGGCTACACCTTC.

J is TRBJ2-2 and V is TRBV19, with D perhaps TRBD2 (6 bases). This CDR3 is built from 13 residues. Germline CDR1 is LNHDA and CDR2 is SQIVND (reference sequence). V lost 11 bases to trimming and J lost 2 bases, with 12 bases between them. For the CDR3, the DNA is TGTGCCGGCGGGACTTCCAACACCGGGGAGCTGTTTTTT. Translated, it gives CAGGTSNTGELFF. Using reference TRBV19 and TRBJ2-2 for the parts outside the CDR3, the full variable domain is DGGITQSPKYLFRKEGQNVTLSCEQNLNHDAMYWYRQDPGQGLRLIYYSQIVNDFQKGDIAEGYSVSREKKESFPLTVTSAQKNPTAFYLCAGGTSNTGELFFGEGSRLTVL.

This clone was seen more than once but under ten times. V and J are TRBV2 and TRBJ1-3; D may be TRBD1 (5 bases). Between the trimmed V and J ends, which lost 3 bases and 0 bases, there was a span of 18 bases. This CDR3 has 18 amino acids. Germline-derived CDR1 and CDR2 are SNHLY and FYNNEI. CDR3 bases: TGTGCCAGCAGTGAGGTTCAGGGCCCTAAGCTCTCTGGAAACACCATATATTTT. It translates to CASSEVQGPKLSGNTIYF.